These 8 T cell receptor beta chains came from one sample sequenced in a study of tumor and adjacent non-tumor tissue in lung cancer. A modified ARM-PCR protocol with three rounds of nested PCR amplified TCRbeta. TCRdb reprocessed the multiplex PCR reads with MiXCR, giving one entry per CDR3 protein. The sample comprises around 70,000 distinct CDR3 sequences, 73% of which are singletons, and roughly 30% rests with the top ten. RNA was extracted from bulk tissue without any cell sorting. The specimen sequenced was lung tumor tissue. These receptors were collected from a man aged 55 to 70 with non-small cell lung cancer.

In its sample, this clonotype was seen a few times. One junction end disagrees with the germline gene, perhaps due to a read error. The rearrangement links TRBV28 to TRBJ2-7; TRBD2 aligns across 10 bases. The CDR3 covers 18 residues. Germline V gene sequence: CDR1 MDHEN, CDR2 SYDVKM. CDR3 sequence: CASSFLSSGTSVFYEQHF. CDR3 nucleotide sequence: TGTGCCAGTAGTTTTCTGAGTTCCGGGACTAGCGTTTTCTACGAGCAGCACTTC.

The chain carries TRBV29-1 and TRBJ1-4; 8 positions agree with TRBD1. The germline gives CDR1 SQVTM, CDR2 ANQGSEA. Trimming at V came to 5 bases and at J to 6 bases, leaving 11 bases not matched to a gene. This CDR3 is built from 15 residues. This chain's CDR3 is CSVTDRAASDEKLFF. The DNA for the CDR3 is TGCAGCGTTACGGACAGGGCGGCGTCGGATGAAAAACTGTTTTTT.

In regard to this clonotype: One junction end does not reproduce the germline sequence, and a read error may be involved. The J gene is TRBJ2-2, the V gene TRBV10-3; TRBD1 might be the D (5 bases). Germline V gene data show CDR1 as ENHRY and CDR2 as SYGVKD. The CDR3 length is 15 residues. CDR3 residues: CATLDKISNTWELFF. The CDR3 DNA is TGTGCCACCTTGGACAAAATATCGAACACCTGGGAGCTGTTTTTT.

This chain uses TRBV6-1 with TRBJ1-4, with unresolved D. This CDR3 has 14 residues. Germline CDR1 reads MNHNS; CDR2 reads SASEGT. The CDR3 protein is CTNSERSQNEKLFF. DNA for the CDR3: TGTACCAACAGTGAACGATCCCAGAATGAAAAACTGTTTTTT.

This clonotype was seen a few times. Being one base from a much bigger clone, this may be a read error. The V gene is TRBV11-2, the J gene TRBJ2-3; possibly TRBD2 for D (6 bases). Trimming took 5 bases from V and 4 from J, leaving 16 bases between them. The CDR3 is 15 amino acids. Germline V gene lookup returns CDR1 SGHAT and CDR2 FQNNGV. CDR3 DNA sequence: TGTGCCAGCAGCCCGGGATCCCCTAGCGCAGATACGCAGTATTTT. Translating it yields CASSPGSPSADTQYF.

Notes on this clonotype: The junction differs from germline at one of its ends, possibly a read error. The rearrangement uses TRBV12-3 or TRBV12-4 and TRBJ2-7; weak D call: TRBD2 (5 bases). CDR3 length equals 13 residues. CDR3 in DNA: TGCGCCAGCAGTGACCAATATGACTACGAACAGTACTTC. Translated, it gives CASSDQYDYEQYF.

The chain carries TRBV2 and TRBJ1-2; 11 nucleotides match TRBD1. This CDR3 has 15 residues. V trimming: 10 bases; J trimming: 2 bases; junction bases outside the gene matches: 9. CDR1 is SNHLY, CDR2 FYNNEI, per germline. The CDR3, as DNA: TGTGCCACCCGAGCCGGGACAGGGGGGAACTATGGCTACACCTTC. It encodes CATRAGTGGNYGYTF. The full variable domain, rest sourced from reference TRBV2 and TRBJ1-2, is EPEVTQTPSHQVTQMGQEVILRCVPISNHLYFYWYRQILGQKVEFLVSFYNNEISEKSEIFDDQFSVERPDGSNFTLKIRSTKLEDSAMYFCATRAGTGGNYGYTFGSGTRLTVV.

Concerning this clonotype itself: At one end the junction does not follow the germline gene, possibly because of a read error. The CDR3, as DNA: TGTGCCAACAGTCTAGTGCGGGGGCCTTACAATGAGCAGTTTTTC. As protein: CANSLVRGPYNEQFF. This chain joins TRBV6-5 and TRBJ2-1; D is possibly TRBD2 (7 bases). The germline V gene has CDR1 MNHEY and CDR2 SVGAGI. CDR3 length: 15 residues.